Listed here is a single T cell receptor (beta chain). This clonotype was picked up a small number of times. Its antigen is currently not known. There are no base qualities to consult, and no much larger clone falls within one base. The data are from a study of blood T cells in healthy people across ages (dated by TCRdb to between 2014 and 2017). In terms of the full investigation: Template switching captured roughly one uniquely barcoded TCR beta cDNA molecule per two T cells in model experiments. To track age-related changes in TCR beta repertoire diversity, the study relied on deep sequencing normalized with unique cDNA molecular identifiers. The donors were split into four age groups: young (average 16 years), middle-aged (around 40), aged (roughly 60) and long-lived (under 85). To avoid experimental bias, donors of different ages were spread randomly across the sequencing lanes. Using the same blood draw, the study looked at two additional independent replicas of 1 million unique cDNA reads for two donors, one aged 18 to 29 and the other aged 80 or older. Overall study results and their limits: Observed TCR beta diversity per million T cells fell roughly linearly with age, and a significant reduction was already apparent by age about 36. The CMV infection status of donors was not known, potentially confounding age-related changes in expanded clonotypes. Total diversity estimates from one million sequenced T cells were considered lower bounds and underestimates. Compared with the aged group, the long-lived group had more naive CD4+ T cells, fewer expanded clones and increased TCR diversity, suggesting age selection. Since profiling was done on bulk unsorted PBMCs, naive and antigen-experienced compartments could not be conclusively compared. There was a strong correlation between observed TCR beta diversity and the percentage of naive T cells measured by flow cytometry.

The donors were about 40 Caucasian individuals from Russia, aged roughly 6 to 90 years, who were systemically healthy. Each donor gave approximately 10 milliliters of peripheral blood, collected into EDTA-treated Vacutainer tubes. Ficoll-Paque density-gradient centrifugation was used to isolate PBMCs, with at least 6 million per sample. Total RNA, at least 6 micrograms per sample, was extracted from PBMCs with Trizol reagent. Naive CD45RAhigh/CD27high T cell percentages were measured by flow cytometry on a PBMC aliquot from every donor. Libraries came from 5' RACE. TCRdb lists the instrument as Illumina HiSeq 2500. The second PCR ran for about 7 to 11 cycles and used a J-beta primer mix along with a sample-barcoded 5' primer. A template-switch 5' adaptor carrying 12 random nucleotides introduced a unique molecular identifier onto each TCR beta cDNA molecule. Each sample yielded at least 2.5 million CDR3-containing paired-end reads. First-strand cDNA synthesis was performed from all RNA using the Mint cDNA synthesis kit, with priming by a TRBC-specific oligonucleotide. Following uracil-DNA glycosylase treatment, a first 18-cycle PCR with universal primers M1SS and BC2_uni_R was performed on all cDNA. The study's own analysis went as follows. Each sample was normalized by randomly selecting 1 million high-quality reads, each carrying a distinct molecular identifier. Reads sharing molecular identifiers were discarded rather than binned into consensus sequences. MiTCR, set to a Q25 quality threshold and the strictest error-elimination algorithm, was used for CDR3 identification, clonotype clustering and error correction. Lower-bound total TCR beta diversity was estimated with a nonparametric unseen species model using Euler transformation. The raw public data were reprocessed by TCRdb itself: fastp quality trimming at Q25, MiXCR clonotype calling, in-frame beta chains only. All rows with the same CDR3 protein become a single entry with the most common DNA and genes. TCRdb, rather than the study authors, made the V and J calls. For this sample the table gives 800,000 to 900,000 distinct CDR3 sequences, of which around 68% were detected only once. Of the sample, roughly 25% is held by the ten largest clones.

Trimming costs V 0 bases and J 0 bases, and their ends lie 8 bases apart. Including the terminal cysteine and phenylalanine, the CDR3 comprises 15 residues. Just the 45-base CDR3 DNA is kept, in frame starting at base 1. CDR1 LGHNA and CDR2 YSLEER were looked up in the germline V gene. Recombination linked TRBV4-3 to TRBJ2-5, with a tentative D gene TRBD2 over 5 matching bases. Sequenced material: blood. This receptor was obtained from a man between 25 and 39 years old in good health. For the CDR3, the sequence is CASSQDSGDQETQYF. The bases read TGCGCCAGCAGCCAAGATTCCGGGGACCAAGAGACCCAGTACTTC.